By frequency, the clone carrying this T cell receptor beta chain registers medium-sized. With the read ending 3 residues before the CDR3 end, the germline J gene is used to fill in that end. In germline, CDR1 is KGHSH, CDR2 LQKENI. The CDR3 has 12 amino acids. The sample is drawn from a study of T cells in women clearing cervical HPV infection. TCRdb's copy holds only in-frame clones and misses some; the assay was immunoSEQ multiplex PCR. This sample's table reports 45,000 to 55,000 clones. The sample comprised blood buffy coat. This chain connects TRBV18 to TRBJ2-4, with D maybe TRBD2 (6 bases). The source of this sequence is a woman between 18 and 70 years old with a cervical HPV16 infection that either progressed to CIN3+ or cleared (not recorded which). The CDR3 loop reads CASSSERVSQYF. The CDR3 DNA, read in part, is TGTGCCAGCTCATCTGAGCGGGTTTCT.